A single sample gave rise to the 30 T cell receptor beta chains below, sequenced in a study of CD8+ T cells in alopecia areata. Treatment here: oral pan-JAK inhibitor, 5-10 mg twice daily. RNA extraction was followed by reverse transcription into cDNA, which acted as the sequencing template. TCRdb's table, derived via immunoSEQ multiplex PCR, lists solely in-frame clones and lacks some. Among a few hundred thousand clones listed, 66% were seen once. The specimen was CD4+ T cells sorted from blood, collected around week 44, from a patient treated with tofacitinib. The receptors come from a human donor with alopecia areata.

The chain employs TRBV25-1 and TRBJ1-4; D is undetermined. CDR1 MGHDK and CDR2 SYGVNS come from the germline V gene. The CDR3 sequence is 12 residues long. The V end was cut by 4 bases, the J end by 10 bases, with 10 bases between. As DNA, the CDR3 is TGTGCCAGCAGTGGTACTGTAGGAAAACTGTTTTTT. It encodes CASSGTVGKLFF. Complete variable domain (other parts from reference TRBV25-1 and TRBJ1-4): EADIYQTPRYLVIGTGKKITLECSQTMGHDKMYWYQQDPGMELHLIHYSYGVNSTEKGDLSSESTVSRIRTEHFPLTLESARPSHTSQYLCASSGTVGKLFFGSGTQLSVL.

The rearrangement links TRBV6-5 to TRBJ1-2, with a weak D call TRBD1 (6 bases). V was trimmed by 6 bases and J by 5 bases, leaving 16 bases between them. This CDR3 spans 14 amino acids. The germline CDR1 and CDR2 sequences are MNHEY and SVGAGI. The CDR3 DNA reads TGTGCCAGCAGACAGGGTGACCCCATATATGGCTACACCTTC. As protein: CASRQGDPIYGYTF.

This clone has just one count. The chain links TRBV2 to TRBJ2-1, with TRBD2 matching 7 bases. This CDR3 contains 15 residues. Germline lookup yields CDR1 SNHLY and CDR2 FYNNEI. V dropped 2 bases and J dropped 6; count of bases not matched to a gene: 7. CDR3 in amino acids: CASSELAGQPNEQFF. CDR3 in DNA: TGTGCCAGCAGTGAATTAGCGGGCCAACCCAATGAGCAGTTCTTC.

J is TRBJ1-1 and V is TRBV9; no firm D call. The CDR3 spans 13 residues. From germline, CDR1 is SGDLS and CDR2 YYNGEE. V was shortened by 4 bases and J by 7 bases, with 14 bases between the two germline ends. CDR3 DNA sequence: TGTGCCAGCAGCACCTTATCCGGAGGTGAAGCTTTCTTT. Its protein product is CASSTLSGGEAFF.

The V call is TRBV7-2, the J call TRBJ1-4; D is uncertain. Germline loops: CDR1 SGHTA, CDR2 FQGNSA. This CDR3 comprises 15 residues. V gave up 1 base and J gave up 0 bases, with 6 bases separating them. The CDR3 loop reads CASSLDLTTNEKLFF. The CDR3 DNA reads TGTGCCAGCAGCTTAGACTTAACAACTAATGAAAAACTGTTTTTT.

The rearrangement uses TRBV29-1 and TRBJ1-4; no clear D gene. Germline loops: CDR1 SQVTM, CDR2 ANQGSEA. CDR3 size: 15 residues. V lost 6 bases and J 0 bases, leaving 14 bases between the germline ends. CDR3 nucleotide sequence: TGCAGCGTAAAACTGCCGGGAGCAACTAATGAAAAACTGTTTTTT. It translates to CSVKLPGATNEKLFF.

The chain carries TRBV19 and TRBJ1-4; D not resolved. CDR1 is LNHDA and CDR2 is SQIVND in the germline V gene (reference sequence). The CDR3 runs to 13 residues. The germline V and J ends were trimmed by 5 bases and 7 bases, with 11 bases remaining between them. The CDR3 reads CASSDSGVEKLFF. CDR3 DNA: TGTGCCAGTAGTGATAGTGGTGTTGAAAAACTGTTTTTT.

CDR3 nucleotide sequence: TGTGCCTGGAGTCCTATGGATCAGGGTGGCAAACTGTTTTTT. Protein: CAWSPMDQGGKLFF. The gene calls are TRBV30 and TRBJ1-4; possible D gene TRBD1, 5 bases. The CDR3 runs to 14 residues. Trimming shortened V by 2 bases and J by 11 bases, and 18 bases separated the two germline ends. CDR1 and CDR2 (germline): GTSNPN, SVGIG (reference sequence). The full variable domain, rest sourced from reference TRBV30 and TRBJ1-4, is SQTIHQWPATLVQPVGSPLSLECTVEGTSNPNLYWYRQAAGRGLQLLFYSVGIGQISSEVPQNLSASRPQDRQFILSSKKLLLSDSGFYLCAWSPMDQGGKLFFGSGTQLSVL.

This clone has just a few counts. The rearrangement uses TRBV25-1 and TRBJ2-7; 9 positions match TRBD2. J lost 2 bases, V lost 3 bases, and 2 bases had no gene match. There are 14 residues in the CDR3. Looked up from germline, CDR1 is MGHDK and CDR2 is SYGVNS. CDR3 loop: CASSDAGGTYEQYF. CDR3 coding DNA: TGTGCCAGCAGTGACGCGGGGGGGACCTACGAGCAGTACTTC.

The chain recombines TRBV2 with TRBJ2-5; 11 bases map to TRBD2. The germline V gene has CDR1 SNHLY and CDR2 FYNNEI. The CDR3 runs to 15 residues. V was pared by 5 bases and J by 5 bases, with 7 bases of the junction left unmatched. The CDR3 reads CASSLPTSGAETQYF. The DNA for the CDR3 is TGTGCCAGCAGTCTTCCGACTAGCGGGGCCGAGACCCAGTACTTC. Supplemented by reference TRBV2 and TRBJ2-5, the full variable domain reads EPEVTQTPSHQVTQMGQEVILRCVPISNHLYFYWYRQILGQKVEFLVSFYNNEISEKSEIFDDQFSVERPDGSNFTLKIRSTKLEDSAMYFCASSLPTSGAETQYFGPGTRLLVL.

V gene TRBV2 combines with J gene TRBJ2-7, with unresolved D. V lost 1 base and J lost 0, with 7 bases in between. CDR1 is SNHLY, CDR2 FYNNEI, per germline. This CDR3 comprises 14 residues. The CDR3 coding sequence is TGTGCCAGCAGTGAAGGCGGCCACTCCTACGAGCAGTACTTC. Protein sequence: CASSEGGHSYEQYF.

The chain has TRBV15 and TRBJ1-6; D remains unclear. V was trimmed by 5 bases and J by 7 bases, leaving 9 bases between them. The CDR3 extends over 13 amino acids. Looked up from germline, CDR1 is LNHNV and CDR2 is YYDKDF (reference sequence). The CDR3 here is CATSRGENSPLHF. The CDR3 DNA follows: TGTGCCACCAGCCGGGGTGAGAATTCACCCCTCCACTTT.

The gene calls are TRBV30 and TRBJ2-5; D is uncertain. CDR1 GTSNPN and CDR2 SVGIG come from the germline V gene (reference sequence). This CDR3 region has 12 residues. The ends were cut back, 3 bases at V and 5 bases at J, with 10 bases in the middle. CDR3 in amino acids: CAWSLSRETQYF. DNA of the CDR3: TGTGCCTGGAGCCTGAGCCGTGAGACCCAGTACTTC.

This clone was seen more than once but under ten times. V is TRBV19 and J is TRBJ1-4; D is uncertain. The V gene's germline CDR1 is LNHDA and CDR2 SQIVND (reference sequence). The V end lost 10 bases, the J end lost 4 bases, and 7 bases lay between the germline ends. CDR3 size: 11 residues. The CDR3 DNA reads as TGTGCCACCACAGATAATGAAAAACTGTTTTTT. This encodes CATTDNEKLFF.

The chain joins TRBV7-4 to TRBJ2-7; D unresolved. Germline V gene data show CDR1 as SGHVT and CDR2 as SQSDAQ. V was shortened by 8 bases and J by 5 bases, with 10 bases between the two germline ends. The length of the CDR3 is 11 residues. In DNA form, the CDR3 reads TGTGCCAGCCCGACTTCCCACGAGCAGTACTTC. This translates into CASPTSHEQYF.

The chain employs TRBV30 and TRBJ1-2; the D gene is possibly TRBD1 (6 bases). The CDR3 length is 14 residues. V gave up 2 bases and J gave up 4 bases, with 14 bases separating them. The germline CDR1 and CDR2 sequences are GTSNPN and SVGIG (reference sequence). This CDR3 reads CAWSPSGVGYGYTF. CDR3 bases: TGTGCCTGGAGTCCCTCAGGGGTGGGCTATGGCTACACCTTC.

This clone was observed once. The chain is built from TRBV14 and TRBJ1-2; a weak D match, TRBD1 (5 bases). Germline assignment: CDR1 SGHDN and CDR2 FVKESK. Trimming removed 4 bases at V and 4 bases at J, with 10 bases between. The CDR3 spans 13 residues. The CDR3 loop is CASSPGPSYGYTF. The CDR3 nucleotides read TGTGCCAGCAGCCCGGGACCGAGCTATGGCTACACCTTC.

The J gene is TRBJ1-1, the V gene TRBV29-1; unclear D gene. The CDR3 loop spans 13 amino acids. The V and J ends lost 4 bases and 2 bases respectively, with 11 bases between them. Germline V gene data show CDR1 as SQVTM and CDR2 as ANQGSEA. CDR3 DNA sequence: TGCAGCGTTGCTTTTGGCGGAAACACTGAAGCTTTCTTT. It encodes CSVAFGGNTEAFF.

This chain connects TRBV29-1 to TRBJ1-1, with a weak D call TRBD1 (6 bases). Trimming shortened V by 5 bases and J by 0 bases, and 13 bases separated the two germline ends. The CDR3 is made up of 14 amino acids. In germline, CDR1 is SQVTM, CDR2 ANQGSEA. The CDR3 reads CSVRVRGLNTEAFF. The CDR3 nucleotides are TGCAGCGTTCGGGTCAGGGGTTTGAACACTGAAGCTTTCTTT.

The chain employs TRBV29-1 and TRBJ1-1; D ambiguous. Looked up from germline, CDR1 is SQVTM and CDR2 is ANQGSEA. The CDR3 spans 12 residues. The germline V and J ends were trimmed by 7 bases and 0 bases, with 9 bases remaining between them. DNA of the CDR3: TGCAGCGGTGGCAGGATGAACACTGAAGCTTTCTTT. As protein: CSGGRMNTEAFF. The full variable domain, rest sourced from reference TRBV29-1 and TRBJ1-1, is SAVISQKPSRDICQRGTSLTIQCQVDSQVTMMFWYRQQPGQSLTLIATANQGSEATYESGFVIDKFPISRPNLTFSTLTVSNMSPEDSSIYLCSGGRMNTEAFFGQGTRLTVV.

The chain recombines TRBV30 with TRBJ2-5; 12 nucleotides align to TRBD2. This CDR3 is 15 amino acids long. CDR1 is GTSNPN and CDR2 is SVGIG in the germline V gene (reference sequence). Unmatched junction bases numbered 3, after V lost 2 bases and J lost 2 bases. The CDR3, as DNA: TGTGCCTGGAGTACTAGCGGGGGGATTCAAGAGACCCAGTACTTC. Residues: CAWSTSGGIQETQYF.

This clone has more than one count but fewer than ten. V usage is TRBV6-5 and J usage is TRBJ2-7; 10 bases are shared with TRBD2. CDR1 MNHEY and CDR2 SVGAGI come from the germline V gene. The trim removed 5 bases at V and 6 bases at J, leaving 10 bases unmatched. This CDR3 has 15 residues. The CDR3 DNA follows: TGTGCCAGCAGTAGAAGCGGGGGGGCATTCGGCGAGCAGTACTTC. Protein product: CASSRSGGAFGEQYF.

The rearrangement links TRBV30 to TRBJ1-6, with TRBD1 as a possible D gene (6 bases). Germline V gene sequence: CDR1 GTSNPN, CDR2 SVGIG (reference sequence). There are 18 residues in the CDR3. V was pared by 3 bases and J by 10 bases, with 28 bases between. CDR3: CAWSASLGGASSGSPLHF. CDR3 sequence (DNA): TGTGCCTGGAGCGCAAGCCTGGGGGGGGCCTCCTCGGGGTCACCCCTCCACTTT.

This clone was seen more than once but under ten times. J is TRBJ2-3 and V is TRBV15; 8 bases are shared with TRBD2. The CDR3 is 15 residues long. The germline V gene has CDR1 LNHNV and CDR2 YYDKDF (reference sequence). J was trimmed by 0 bases and V by 10 bases; bases with no gene match: 9. CDR3 nucleotide sequence: TGTGCCATCGAAGCGGGGGCCTCTAGCACAGATACGCAGTATTTT. It is translated as CAIEAGASSTDTQYF.

The chain combines TRBV30 with TRBJ2-1; 8 positions agree with TRBD2. The CDR3 length is 16 residues. Germline V gene sequence: CDR1 GTSNPN, CDR2 SVGIG (reference sequence). Trimming took 0 bases from V and 5 from J; bases not matched to a gene: 9. CDR3 bases: TGTGCCTGGAGTGTGGCTGGCGGGGGGCCCCACAATGAGCAGTTCTTC. Its protein is CAWSVAGGGPHNEQFF.

This clone was seen once. The chain combines TRBV29-1 with TRBJ2-1, with D possibly matching TRBD1 (5 bases). V was clipped by 3 bases and J by 1 base, with 7 bases between them. The length of the CDR3 is 13 residues. Germline V gives CDR1 SQVTM, CDR2 ANQGSEA. In DNA, the CDR3 is TGCAGCGTTGACAGGGTGTCCTACAATGAGCAGTTCTTC. Its protein is CSVDRVSYNEQFF.

The chain links TRBV10-3 to TRBJ2-3; 7 nucleotides match TRBD1. V gave up 6 bases and J gave up 2 bases; unmatched junction bases: 5. Germline assignment: CDR1 ENHRY and CDR2 SYGVKD. There are 14 residues in the CDR3. CDR3 residues: CAISDRAITDTQYF. The CDR3 bases are TGTGCCATCAGCGACAGGGCAATCACAGATACGCAGTATTTT.

This clone was counted between two and nine times. This chain connects TRBV29-1 to TRBJ2-7; D possibly corresponds to TRBD1 (6 bases). CDR3 length equals 14 residues. The ends were cut back, 5 bases at V and 2 bases at J, with 16 bases in the middle. In germline, CDR1 is SQVTM, CDR2 ANQGSEA. DNA of the CDR3: TGCAGCGTTAGACCACCCGGGACACCCTACGAGCAGTACTTC. Protein: CSVRPPGTPYEQYF.

This clone was seen only a few times. The CDR3 reads CASSGQLGNQPQHF. The DNA of the CDR3 is TGTGCCAGCAGTGGACAGCTGGGGAATCAGCCCCAGCATTTT. The rearrangement joins TRBV27 to TRBJ1-5, with a weak D call TRBD1 (6 bases). The V and J ends lost 5 bases and 4 bases respectively, with 12 bases between them. The CDR3 runs 14 residues. The germline V gene has CDR1 MNHEY and CDR2 SMNVEV (reference sequence).

There are a few counts of this clone. V and J are TRBV11-2 and TRBJ2-2; D is undetermined. Per the germline V gene, CDR1 is SGHAT and CDR2 is FQNNGV. Trimming removed 5 bases at V and 3 bases at J, with 10 bases between. This CDR3 has 14 residues. CDR3 residues: CASSARVHTGELFF. The CDR3 nucleotides are TGTGCCAGCAGCGCTAGGGTTCACACCGGGGAGCTGTTTTTT.